Each of the 9 T cell receptor beta chains below was sequenced from the same sample in a study of T-cell reconstitution after alpha-beta-depleted transplantation in children. The authors prepared the TCRbeta library with unique molecular identifiers. TCRdb passed the PCR reads through MiXCR, listing each CDR3 protein once. The table records about 540,000 distinct CDR3 sequences, approximately 16% of them present only once. Sequencing used PBMCs from the stem cell graft donor, obtained from the stem cell graft. The receptor source for this set is a human donor who donated a stem cell graft to a child with acute lymphoblastic leukemia.

The chain is built from TRBV6-4 and TRBJ2-1; TRBD2 agrees at 7 bases. Germline-derived CDR1 and CDR2 are MRHNA and SNTAGT. This CDR3 contains 15 residues. V gave up 2 bases and J gave up 7 bases; unmatched junction bases: 8. The CDR3 spells CASSDLSGYKNEQFF. CDR3 nucleotide sequence: TGTGCCAGCAGTGACCTTAGCGGGTACAAAAATGAGCAGTTCTTC.

This clonotype was picked up a small number of times. The rearrangement joins TRBV14 to TRBJ2-7; TRBD1 might be the D (5 bases). This CDR3 spans 15 amino acids. Between the trimmed V and J ends, which lost 1 base and 3 bases, there was a span of 13 bases. CDR1 and CDR2 from the germline V gene are SGHDN and FVKESK. The CDR3, as DNA: TGTGCCAGCAGCCAAGTAATAGGGGCCGGCTACGAGCAGTACTTC. Protein sequence: CASSQVIGAGYEQYF.

This clonotype was observed a handful of times. This rearrangement joins TRBV5-1 to TRBJ1-1; 7 positions agree with TRBD1. This CDR3 region has 14 residues. The J segment lost 6 bases and the V segment lost 1 base, leaving 6 bases of the junction unmatched. Germline V gene data show CDR1 as SGHRS and CDR2 as YFSETQ. The CDR3 DNA sequence: TGCGCCAGCAGCTTGTCTTTCAGGGGGGCTGAAGCTTTCTTT. Its protein product is CASSLSFRGAEAFF.

This clonotype has more than one count but fewer than ten. The CDR3 bases are TGCGCCAGCAGTCCGTACAGGAATACCTACGAGCAGTACTTC. Protein product: CASSPYRNTYEQYF. V is TRBV4-1 and J is TRBJ2-7, with a possible D match to TRBD1 (5 bases). Germline CDR1 reads MGHRA; CDR2 reads YSYEKL. V was shortened by 6 bases and J by 2 bases, with 14 bases between the two germline ends. The CDR3 sequence is 14 residues long.

In DNA form, the CDR3 reads TGTGCCAGCAGTTACTCTGCCTTGGCTAGCGGGGATCAAGAGACCCAGTACTTC. Its protein is CASSYSALASGDQETQYF. The chain is built from TRBV6-5 and TRBJ2-5, with 9 bases identical to TRBD2. From germline, CDR1 is MNHEY and CDR2 SVGAGI. The CDR3 is made up of 18 amino acids. The V segment lost 0 bases and the J segment 2 bases; nucleotides outside the gene matches: 10.

J is TRBJ1-1 and V is TRBV6-5; possible D gene TRBD1, 5 bases. V was shortened by 2 bases and J by 3 bases, with 10 bases between the two germline ends. The CDR3 has 14 amino acids. Germline CDR1 MNHEY, CDR2 SVGAGI. The CDR3 nucleotides are TGTGCCAGCAGTTACAGGGGAATGGACACTGAAGCTTTCTTT. It encodes CASSYRGMDTEAFF.

This clonotype was seen a few times. The chain has TRBV20-1 and TRBJ2-2, with D uncertain. The CDR3 spans 11 residues. Deletions cut 2 bases from V and 3 bases from J, with 1 base between. From germline, CDR1 is DFQATT and CDR2 SNEGSKA (reference sequence). CDR3 loop: CSARHTGELFF. The CDR3 DNA reads TGCAGTGCTAGACACACCGGGGAGCTGTTTTTT.

This clonotype was detected many times. J is TRBJ1-5 and V is TRBV12-3 or TRBV12-4, with 8 nucleotides matching TRBD1. V lost 5 bases and J lost 6; bases outside the gene matches: 3. The CDR3 extends over 13 amino acids. For the CDR3, the DNA is TGTGCCAGCAGTACCGACAGGGGTCAGCCCCAGCATTTT. Translating it yields CASSTDRGQPQHF.

This clonotype was counted only a few times. The V and J genes are TRBV11-2 and TRBJ1-1; TRBD1 matches at 12 bases. Trimming at V came to 3 bases and at J to 3 bases, leaving 5 bases not matched to a gene. CDR1 and CDR2 (germline): SGHAT, FQNNGV. This CDR3 comprises 16 residues. Written as DNA, the CDR3 is TGTGCCAGCAGCTTGGGACAGGGGGCGCGGTACACTGAAGCTTTCTTT. Residues: CASSLGQGARYTEAFF.